A single sample is the source of the 31 T cell receptor beta chains below, sequenced in a study of blood T cell repertoires in COVID-19. Generated by immunoSEQ multiplex PCR, the TCRdb table keeps only in-frame clones and is missing some. The sample records more than 15,000 clones, roughly 93% being singletons. Sequencing was performed on peripheral blood. The receptor source for this set is a human donor in a cohort sampled during active COVID-19.

This sequence joins TRBV27 and TRBJ1-6; no clear D gene. CDR1 and CDR2 from the germline V gene are MNHEY and SMNVEV (reference sequence). The V end was cut by 8 bases, the J end by 0 bases, with 5 bases between. The CDR3 runs to 13 residues. The CDR3 bases are TGTGCCAGCCACAGCTCCTATAATTCACCCCTCCACTTT. Residues: CASHSSYNSPLHF.

The V call is TRBV11-2, the J call TRBJ2-3; 8 bases align to TRBD2. The CDR3 has 16 residues. The V and J ends lost 5 bases and 4 bases, in that order; junction bases with no gene match: 11. Germline V lookup: CDR1 SGHAT, CDR2 FQNNGV. DNA for the CDR3: TGTGCCAGCAGCCCGGGACGGGGGGGGCTGCCAGATACGCAGTATTTT. Amino acid sequence: CASSPGRGGLPDTQYF.

The genes are TRBV7-8 and TRBJ2-7; 10 bases match TRBD2. The trim removed 1 base at V and 3 bases at J, leaving 3 bases unmatched. The CDR3 contains 15 residues. Per the germline V gene, CDR1 is SGHVS and CDR2 is FQNEAQ. The CDR3 region has the DNA TGTGCCAGCAGCTTAGTAGCGGGAGGCTTCTACGAGCAGTACTTC. Amino acid sequence: CASSLVAGGFYEQYF.

V and J are TRBV5-6 and TRBJ1-1; the D is unclear. V was clipped by 2 bases and J by 2 bases, with 13 bases between them. The CDR3 spans 15 residues. CDR1 and CDR2 from the germline V gene are SGHDT and YYEEEE. The chain's CDR3 is CASSFPGLDNTEAFF. CDR3 sequence (DNA): TGTGCCAGCAGCTTCCCGGGTCTAGACAACACTGAAGCTTTCTTT.

The V call is TRBV10-2, the J call TRBJ2-3, with 10 bases lining up with TRBD2. CDR1 is WSHSY, CDR2 SAAADI, per germline. There are 14 residues in the CDR3. After removal of 4 bases from V and 3 bases from J, the junction contained 1 base not matched to a gene. CDR3 in amino acids: CASSGLAGTDTQYF. CDR3 nucleotides: TGCGCCAGCAGTGGACTAGCGGGTACAGATACGCAGTATTTT.

The rearrangement uses TRBV5-1 and TRBJ1-2; the match to TRBD1 covers 11 bases. This CDR3 is 16 amino acids long. The V segment lost 1 base and the J segment 1 base; nucleotides outside the gene matches: 3. Germline CDR1 SGHRS, CDR2 YFSETQ. The CDR3 is CASSLTGQGGNYGYTF. The CDR3 bases are TGCGCCAGCAGCTTGACGGGACAGGGGGGTAACTATGGCTACACCTTC.

The gene calls are TRBV5-1 and TRBJ1-2; 8 bases align to TRBD1. With 2 bases clipped from V and 8 bases from J, the junction kept 8 bases outside the gene matches. This CDR3 region has 14 residues. Per the germline V gene, CDR1 is SGHRS and CDR2 is YFSETQ. Written as DNA, the CDR3 is TGCGCCAGCAGCTTCCAGGGGGCCTCAACCGGCTACACCTTC. This encodes CASSFQGASTGYTF.

This chain's CDR3 is CASSPTGTGSSYEQYF. In DNA form, the CDR3 reads TGTGCCAGCTCACCAACCGGGACAGGGAGCTCCTACGAGCAGTACTTC. The rearrangement uses TRBV18 and TRBJ2-7; TRBD1 matches at 9 bases. The CDR3 loop spans 16 amino acids. The V segment lost 2 bases and the J segment 0 bases; nucleotides outside the gene matches: 5. Germline CDR1 KGHSH, CDR2 LQKENI.

The sample holds one count of this clone. This chain links TRBV2 with TRBJ1-5; 7 bases are a match to TRBD1. Germline CDR1 reads SNHLY; CDR2 reads FYNNEI. The J segment lost 7 bases and the V segment lost 2 bases, leaving 8 bases of the junction unmatched. The CDR3 runs to 15 residues. In DNA form, the CDR3 reads TGTGCCAGCAGTGAAATTAAGGGGGCTCGGCAGCCCCAGCATTTT. Encoded protein: CASSEIKGARQPQHF. The variable domain in full, completed from reference TRBV2 and TRBJ1-5, reads EPEVTQTPSHQVTQMGQEVILRCVPISNHLYFYWYRQILGQKVEFLVSFYNNEISEKSEIFDDQFSVERPDGSNFTLKIRSTKLEDSAMYFCASSEIKGARQPQHFGDGTRLSIL.

This chain connects TRBV4-1 to TRBJ2-1; a weak D match, TRBD2 (7 bases). V lost 0 bases to trimming and J lost 7 bases, with 16 bases between them. The CDR3 loop spans 16 amino acids. CDR1 and CDR2 from the germline V gene are MGHRA and YSYEKL. The CDR3 DNA reads TGCGCCAGCAGCCAAGATCGGCGGGAGACAGGAAATGAGCAGTTCTTC. It codes for CASSQDRRETGNEQFF.

V usage is TRBV5-8 and J usage is TRBJ1-4, with 8 bases aligning to TRBD1. Germline CDR1 SGHTS, CDR2 YDEGEE. The CDR3 spans 16 residues. Trimming took 4 bases from V and 1 from J; bases not matched to a gene: 6. CDR3 sequence reads: CASSLSRGLTNEKLFF. For the CDR3, the DNA is TGTGCCAGCAGCCTCTCCAGGGGGCTAACTAATGAAAAACTGTTTTTT.

The J gene is TRBJ2-7, the V gene TRBV25-1, with 8 bases matching TRBD1. In germline, CDR1 is MGHDK, CDR2 SYGVNS. The CDR3 runs to 14 residues. V was pared by 3 bases and J by 4 bases, with 5 bases of the junction left unmatched. Written as DNA, the CDR3 is TGTGCCAGCAGTGACAGGGGGCATGGTTACGAGCAGTACTTC. It specifies CASSDRGHGYEQYF.

This rearrangement joins TRBV5-4 to TRBJ2-7; a weak D match, TRBD2 (6 bases). Germline CDR1 and CDR2: SGHNT and YYREEE (reference sequence). The CDR3 is 14 amino acids. V gave up 2 bases and J gave up 2 bases, with 11 bases separating them. The CDR3 region is CASSFGSGPYEQYF. The CDR3 DNA reads TGTGCCAGCAGCTTTGGTAGCGGCCCCTACGAGCAGTACTTC.

The chain carries TRBV5-1 and TRBJ2-5; D possibly corresponds to TRBD1 (6 bases). This CDR3 region has 15 residues. V was clipped by 0 bases and J by 5 bases, with 14 bases between them. Per germline, CDR1 SGHRS and CDR2 YFSETQ. This CDR3 reads CASSLVRAQGETQYF. The DNA of the CDR3 is TGCGCCAGCAGCTTGGTGCGCGCGCAGGGGGAGACCCAGTACTTC.

The rearrangement uses TRBV3-1 (or the pseudogene TRBV3-2) and TRBJ1-5; weak D call: TRBD1 (5 bases). Trimming shortened V by 3 bases and J by 7 bases, and 10 bases separated the two germline ends. The CDR3 covers 13 residues. Germline CDR1 is LGHDT and CDR2 is YNNKEL (reference sequence). CDR3 in amino acids: CASSQREGQPQHF. The CDR3 region has the DNA TGTGCCAGCAGCCAGAGGGAGGGGCAGCCCCAGCATTTT.

The genes are TRBV27 and TRBJ1-2, with a tentative D call TRBD1 (5 bases). The CDR3 spans 16 residues. The V and J ends lost 7 bases and 4 bases respectively, with 22 bases between them. CDR1 and CDR2 from the germline V gene are MNHEY and SMNVEV (reference sequence). The CDR3 protein is CASTPPRGDGLYGYTF. As DNA, the CDR3 is TGTGCCAGCACCCCTCCTCGGGGGGACGGACTCTATGGCTACACCTTC.

This sequence joins TRBV6-2 or TRBV6-3 and TRBJ2-7; 8 bases fit TRBD1. After removal of 0 bases from V and 3 bases from J, the junction contained 10 bases not matched to a gene. The CDR3 extends over 17 amino acids. CDR1 and CDR2 (germline): MNHEY, SVGEGT. The CDR3, as DNA: TGTGCCAGCAGTTACTCTTTACCAAGACAGGGGAACTACGAGCAGTACTTC. Translation gives CASSYSLPRQGNYEQYF.

This clone has just one count. This sequence joins TRBV4-3 and TRBJ2-3; weak D call: TRBD2 (5 bases). Germline V lookup: CDR1 LGHNA, CDR2 YSLEER. The V gene lost 6 bases and the J gene lost 1 base, with 14 bases spanning the gap. CDR3 length equals 15 residues. The CDR3 reads CASSQLTKGTDTQYF. CDR3 bases: TGCGCCAGCAGTCAACTGACTAAAGGCACAGATACGCAGTATTTT.

The chain combines TRBV6-5 with TRBJ2-2; TRBD1 might be the D (6 bases). Deletions cut 10 bases from V and 0 bases from J, with 12 bases between. Germline V gives CDR1 MNHEY, CDR2 SVGAGI. The CDR3 runs 14 residues. The CDR3 spells CATRGQPNTGELFF. The DNA for the CDR3 is TGTGCCACCAGGGGACAACCGAACACCGGGGAGCTGTTTTTT.

The chain couples TRBV5-5 to TRBJ1-3; D possibly corresponds to TRBD1 (6 bases). Germline V lookup: CDR1 SGHKS, CDR2 YYEKEE (reference sequence). Trimming took off 0 bases at V and 0 bases at J, with 10 bases between the two ends. This CDR3 spans 16 amino acids. The CDR3 here is CASSLGGLGSGNTIYF. The CDR3 region has the DNA TGTGCCAGCAGCTTGGGGGGGCTAGGCTCTGGAAACACCATATATTTT.

V is TRBV30 and J is TRBJ1-5; D ambiguous. This CDR3 contains 14 residues. The V and J ends lost 0 bases and 0 bases respectively, with 6 bases between them. CDR1 is GTSNPN and CDR2 is SVGIG in the germline V gene (reference sequence). In DNA, the CDR3 is TGTGCCTGGAGTGTATCCTATAGCAATCAGCCCCAGCATTTT. This encodes CAWSVSYSNQPQHF.

This clone occurred once. The chain is built from TRBV5-1 and TRBJ2-3, with D unresolved. From germline, CDR1 is SGHRS and CDR2 YFSETQ. The CDR3 covers 12 residues. Between the trimmed V and J ends, which lost 4 bases and 4 bases, there was a span of 7 bases. CDR3 nucleotide sequence: TGCGCCAGCAGCGCCAGCGCAGATACGCAGTATTTT. Its protein product is CASSASADTQYF.

The rearrangement uses TRBV2 and TRBJ1-3, with 10 bases matching TRBD1. This CDR3 contains 15 residues. Germline V gene lookup returns CDR1 SNHLY and CDR2 FYNNEI. Trimming cost V 3 bases and J 2 bases; bases outside gene matches: 1. The CDR3, as DNA: TGTGCCAGCAGTGATGGGACAGGGGCTGGAAACACCATATATTTT. It yields the protein CASSDGTGAGNTIYF.

The V gene is TRBV7-9, the J gene TRBJ2-1; D unresolved. The CDR3 runs to 15 residues. Germline CDR1 SEHNR, CDR2 FQNEAQ (reference sequence). V lost 5 bases and J 0 bases, leaving 11 bases between the germline ends. The chain's CDR3 is CASSPRRGSYNEQFF. Here the CDR3 DNA reads TGTGCCAGCAGCCCCCGGAGAGGCTCCTACAATGAGCAGTTCTTC.

The chain combines TRBV15 with TRBJ1-2; possible D gene TRBD1, 6 bases. Trimming cost V 5 bases and J 8 bases, with 12 bases left between them. The V gene's germline CDR1 is LNHNV and CDR2 YYDKDF (reference sequence). The CDR3 covers 12 residues. The CDR3 DNA sequence: TGTGCCACCAGCGAAAACAGGGTGGGCTACACCTTC. This encodes CATSENRVGYTF.

The genes are TRBV5-1 and TRBJ2-7; 9 positions agree with TRBD1. From germline, CDR1 is SGHRS and CDR2 YFSETQ. The junction had 2 bases not matched to a gene; V was cut back by 4 bases and J by 0 bases. The CDR3 covers 14 residues. The CDR3 DNA is TGCGCCAGCAGCACGACAGGGGGCTCCTACGAGCAGTACTTC. As protein: CASSTTGGSYEQYF. Together with reference TRBV5-1 and TRBJ2-7, the CDR3 gives the full variable domain: KAGVTQTPRYLIKTRGQQVTLSCSPISGHRSVSWYQQTPGQGLQFLFEYFSETQRNKGNFPGRFSGRQFSNSRSEMNVSTLELGDSALYLCASSTTGGSYEQYFGPGTRLTVT.

The genes are TRBV5-6 and TRBJ2-7, with 7 bases that match TRBD2. The germline CDR1 and CDR2 sequences are SGHDT and YYEEEE. This CDR3 has 13 residues. J was trimmed by 4 bases and V by 3 bases; bases with no gene match: 4. For the CDR3, the DNA is TGTGCCAGCAGCTGGGGCGGGAGTTACGAGCAGTACTTC. It is translated as CASSWGGSYEQYF.

This sequence joins TRBV7-3 and TRBJ2-3; D gene ambiguous. CDR1 is SGHTA, CDR2 FQGTGA, per germline. This CDR3 has 13 residues. With 4 bases removed from V and 3 bases from J, the gap between germline ends came to 8 bases. CDR3 DNA sequence: TGTGCCAGCAGCTCAACCGGGACAGATACGCAGTATTTT. Translating it yields CASSSTGTDTQYF.

This sequence joins TRBV18 and TRBJ2-7; 9 positions match TRBD2. V lost 3 bases and J lost 5; bases outside the gene matches: 11. Per the germline V gene, CDR1 is KGHSH and CDR2 is LQKENI. The length of the CDR3 is 16 residues. CDR3 amino acids: CASSPPSGRLVHEQYF. The CDR3 DNA follows: TGTGCCAGCTCACCTCCGAGCGGGAGGTTGGTCCACGAGCAGTACTTC.

The V gene is TRBV18, the J gene TRBJ1-4; 8 bases match TRBD1. Germline lookup yields CDR1 KGHSH and CDR2 LQKENI. V shed 3 bases, J shed 0 bases, and the junction held 3 bases outside the gene matches. The length of the CDR3 is 16 residues. CDR3 sequence: CASSPGQGTTNEKLFF. In DNA form, the CDR3 reads TGTGCCAGCTCACCTGGACAGGGAACAACTAATGAAAAACTGTTTTTT. The whole variable domain, remainder taken from reference TRBV18 and TRBJ1-4, is NAGVMQNPRHLVRRRGQEARLRCSPMKGHSHVYWYRQLPEEGLKFMVYLQKENIIDESGMPKERFSAEFPKEGPSILRIQQVVRGDSAAYFCASSPGQGTTNEKLFFGSGTQLSVL.

This clone came up once. V usage is TRBV11-2 and J usage is TRBJ2-3; TRBD2 matches at 8 bases. The CDR3 length is 17 residues. Germline CDR1 SGHAT, CDR2 FQNNGV. Unmatched junction bases numbered 10, after V lost 5 bases and J lost 0 bases. CDR3 sequence (DNA): TGTGCCAGCAGCCCCCGGCGCGGGACTAGAAGCACAGATACGCAGTATTTT. It specifies CASSPRRGTRSTDTQYF. Full variable domain (rest looked up from reference TRBV11-2 and TRBJ2-3): EAGVAQSPRYKIIEKRQSVAFWCNPISGHATLYWYQQILGQGPKLLIQFQNNGVVDDSQLPKDRFSAERLKGVDSTLKIQPAKLEDSAVYLCASSPRRGTRSTDTQYFGPGTRLTVL.